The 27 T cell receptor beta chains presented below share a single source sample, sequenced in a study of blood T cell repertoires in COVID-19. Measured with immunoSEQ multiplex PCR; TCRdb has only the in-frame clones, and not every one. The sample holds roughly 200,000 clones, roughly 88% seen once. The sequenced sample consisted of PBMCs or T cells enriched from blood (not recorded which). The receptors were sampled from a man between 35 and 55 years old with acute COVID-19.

The CDR3 is CASTAGYNQPQHF. CDR3 nucleotide sequence: TGTGCCAGCACTGCAGGGTATAATCAGCCCCAGCATTTT. The chain couples TRBV12-3 or TRBV12-4 to TRBJ1-5, with D maybe TRBD1 (5 bases). This CDR3 spans 13 amino acids. V gave up 7 bases and J gave up 4 bases, with 11 bases separating them.

CDR3 residues: CASSFTSLETQYF. The CDR3 nucleotides are TGTGCCAGCAGCTTTACTAGCTTGGAGACCCAGTACTTC. The chain links TRBV7-2 to TRBJ2-5; a weak D match, TRBD2 (6 bases). Germline V lookup: CDR1 SGHTA, CDR2 FQGNSA. The CDR3 has 13 residues. The V gene lost 3 bases and the J gene lost 5 bases, with 10 bases spanning the gap.

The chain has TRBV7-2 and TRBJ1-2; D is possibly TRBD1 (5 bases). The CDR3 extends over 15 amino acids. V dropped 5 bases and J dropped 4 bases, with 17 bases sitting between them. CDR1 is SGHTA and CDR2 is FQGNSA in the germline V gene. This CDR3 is CASSVSKGYPYGYTF. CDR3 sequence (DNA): TGTGCCAGCAGCGTCTCAAAGGGGTACCCCTATGGCTACACCTTC.

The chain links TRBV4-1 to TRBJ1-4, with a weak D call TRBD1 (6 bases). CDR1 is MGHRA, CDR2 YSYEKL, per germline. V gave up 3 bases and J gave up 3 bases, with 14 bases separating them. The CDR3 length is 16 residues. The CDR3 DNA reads TGCGCCAGCAGCCAGCCACTCCAGGGGCCTAATGAAAAACTGTTTTTT. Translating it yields CASSQPLQGPNEKLFF.

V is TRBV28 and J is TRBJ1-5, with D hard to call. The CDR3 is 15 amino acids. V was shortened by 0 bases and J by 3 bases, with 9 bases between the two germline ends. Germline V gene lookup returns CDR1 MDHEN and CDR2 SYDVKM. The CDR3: CASSLWRGNNQPQHF. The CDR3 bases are TGTGCCAGCAGTTTATGGCGCGGTAACAATCAGCCCCAGCATTTT.

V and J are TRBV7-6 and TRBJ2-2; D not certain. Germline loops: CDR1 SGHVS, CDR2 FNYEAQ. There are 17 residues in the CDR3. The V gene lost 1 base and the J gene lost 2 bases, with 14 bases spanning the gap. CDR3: CASSLEHPGSNTGELFF. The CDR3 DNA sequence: TGTGCCAGCAGCTTAGAACACCCCGGGTCCAACACCGGGGAGCTGTTTTTT.

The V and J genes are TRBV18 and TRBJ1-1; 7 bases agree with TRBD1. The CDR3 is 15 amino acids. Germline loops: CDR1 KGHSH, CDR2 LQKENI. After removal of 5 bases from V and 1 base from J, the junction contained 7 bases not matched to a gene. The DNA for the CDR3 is TGTGCCAGCTCATCAGACAGGGTACCGAACACTGAAGCTTTCTTT. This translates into CASSSDRVPNTEAFF.

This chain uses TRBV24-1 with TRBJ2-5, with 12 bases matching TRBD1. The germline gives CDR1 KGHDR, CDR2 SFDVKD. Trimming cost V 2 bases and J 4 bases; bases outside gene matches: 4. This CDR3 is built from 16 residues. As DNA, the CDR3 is TGTGCCACCAGTGATTACGGGACAGGGGGCGGAGAGACCCAGTACTTC. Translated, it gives CATSDYGTGGGETQYF.

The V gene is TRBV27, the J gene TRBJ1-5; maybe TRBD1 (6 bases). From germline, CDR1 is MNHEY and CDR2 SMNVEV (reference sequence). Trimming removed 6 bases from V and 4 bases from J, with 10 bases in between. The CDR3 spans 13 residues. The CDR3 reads CASRKQGNQPQHF. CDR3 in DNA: TGTGCCAGCAGGAAACAGGGTAATCAGCCCCAGCATTTT.

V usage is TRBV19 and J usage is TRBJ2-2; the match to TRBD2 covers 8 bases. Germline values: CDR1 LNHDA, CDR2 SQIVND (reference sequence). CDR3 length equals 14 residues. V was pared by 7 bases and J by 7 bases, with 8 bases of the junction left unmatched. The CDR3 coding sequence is TGTGCCAGTAAAGCGGGAGTAATAAGCGGGGAGCTGTTTTTT. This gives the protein CASKAGVISGELFF.

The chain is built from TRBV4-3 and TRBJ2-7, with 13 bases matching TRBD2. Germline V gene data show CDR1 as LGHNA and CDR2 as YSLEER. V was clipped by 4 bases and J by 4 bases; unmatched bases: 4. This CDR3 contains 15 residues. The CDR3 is CASSRGLAGVYEQYF. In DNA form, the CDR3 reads TGCGCCAGCAGCCGAGGACTAGCGGGAGTTTACGAGCAGTACTTC.

CDR3 residues: CASSLGTGDSGANVLTF. In DNA form, the CDR3 reads TGTGCCAGCAGCTTAGGGACAGGGGACTCTGGGGCCAACGTCCTGACTTTC. The chain links TRBV7-8 to TRBJ2-6; TRBD1 matches 9 bases. The CDR3 is 17 amino acids. With V trimmed by 1 base and J by 0 bases, 1 base remained unmatched. CDR1 is SGHVS and CDR2 is FQNEAQ in the germline V gene.

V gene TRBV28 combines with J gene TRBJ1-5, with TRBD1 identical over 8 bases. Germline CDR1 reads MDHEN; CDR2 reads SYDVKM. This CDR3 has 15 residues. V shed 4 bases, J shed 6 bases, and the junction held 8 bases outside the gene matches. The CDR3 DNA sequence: TGTGCCAGCAGTTCTACAGGGGGTGGAGCTCAGCCCCAGCATTTT. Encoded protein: CASSSTGGGAQPQHF.

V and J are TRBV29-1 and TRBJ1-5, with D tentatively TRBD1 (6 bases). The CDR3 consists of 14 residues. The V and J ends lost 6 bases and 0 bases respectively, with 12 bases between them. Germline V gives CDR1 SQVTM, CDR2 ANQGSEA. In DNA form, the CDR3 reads TGCAGCGTGCCAGGGGACTATAGCAATCAGCCCCAGCATTTT. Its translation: CSVPGDYSNQPQHF.

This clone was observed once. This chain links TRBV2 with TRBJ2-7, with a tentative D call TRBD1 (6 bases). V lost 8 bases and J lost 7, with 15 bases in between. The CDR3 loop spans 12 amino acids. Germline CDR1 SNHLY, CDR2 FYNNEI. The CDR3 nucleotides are TGTGCCAGCTTGATCAGGGGCGGGGAGCAGTACTTC. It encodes CASLIRGGEQYF.

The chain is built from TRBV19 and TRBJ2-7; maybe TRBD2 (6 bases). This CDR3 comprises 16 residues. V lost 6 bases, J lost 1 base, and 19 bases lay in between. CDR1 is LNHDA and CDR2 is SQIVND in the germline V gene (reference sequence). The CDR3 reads CASRSLREGVSYEQYF. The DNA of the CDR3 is TGTGCCAGTAGGTCATTGCGGGAAGGGGTATCCTACGAGCAGTACTTC.

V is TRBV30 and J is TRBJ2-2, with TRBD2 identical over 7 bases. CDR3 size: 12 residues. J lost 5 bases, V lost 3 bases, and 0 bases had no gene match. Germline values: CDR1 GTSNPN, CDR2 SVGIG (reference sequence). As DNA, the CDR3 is TGTGCCTGGAGGGGGGGGACCGGGGAGCTGTTTTTT. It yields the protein CAWRGGTGELFF.

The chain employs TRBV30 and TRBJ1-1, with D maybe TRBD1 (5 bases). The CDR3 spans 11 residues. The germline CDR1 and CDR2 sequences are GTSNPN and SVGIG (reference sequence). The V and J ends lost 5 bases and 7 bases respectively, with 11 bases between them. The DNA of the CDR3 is TGTGCCTGGGACAGAACCTTTGAAGCTTTCTTT. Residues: CAWDRTFEAFF.

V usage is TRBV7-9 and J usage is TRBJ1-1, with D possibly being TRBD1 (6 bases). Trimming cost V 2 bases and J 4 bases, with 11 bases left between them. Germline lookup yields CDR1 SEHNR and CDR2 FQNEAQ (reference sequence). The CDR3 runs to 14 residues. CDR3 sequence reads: CASSLRGSLTEAFF. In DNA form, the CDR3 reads TGTGCCAGCAGCTTAAGGGGGAGTCTCACTGAAGCTTTCTTT.

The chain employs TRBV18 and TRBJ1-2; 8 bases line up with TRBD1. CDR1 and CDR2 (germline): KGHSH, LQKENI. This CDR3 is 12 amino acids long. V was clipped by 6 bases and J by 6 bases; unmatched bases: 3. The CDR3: CASSGQGDGYTF. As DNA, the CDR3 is TGTGCCAGCTCTGGACAGGGCGATGGCTACACCTTC.

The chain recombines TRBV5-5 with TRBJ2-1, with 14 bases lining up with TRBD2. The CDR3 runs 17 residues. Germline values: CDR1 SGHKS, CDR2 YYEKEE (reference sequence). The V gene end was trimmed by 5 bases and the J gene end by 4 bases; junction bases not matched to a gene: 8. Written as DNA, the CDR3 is TGTGCCAGCAGTTTACGACTAGCGGGAGGGTTATACAATGAGCAGTTCTTC. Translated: CASSLRLAGGLYNEQFF.

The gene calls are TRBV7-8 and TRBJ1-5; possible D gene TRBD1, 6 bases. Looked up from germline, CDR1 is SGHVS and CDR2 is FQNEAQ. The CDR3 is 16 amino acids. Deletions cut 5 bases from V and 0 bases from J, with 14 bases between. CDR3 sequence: CASSHGQTYSNQPQHF. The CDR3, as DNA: TGTGCCAGCAGCCACGGACAGACTTATAGCAATCAGCCCCAGCATTTT. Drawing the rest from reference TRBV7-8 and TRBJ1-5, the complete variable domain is GAGVSQSPRYKVAKRGQDVALRCDPISGHVSLFWYQQALGQGPEFLTYFQNEAQLDKSGLPSDRFFAERPEGSVSTLKIQRTQQEDSAVYLCASSHGQTYSNQPQHFGDGTRLSIL.

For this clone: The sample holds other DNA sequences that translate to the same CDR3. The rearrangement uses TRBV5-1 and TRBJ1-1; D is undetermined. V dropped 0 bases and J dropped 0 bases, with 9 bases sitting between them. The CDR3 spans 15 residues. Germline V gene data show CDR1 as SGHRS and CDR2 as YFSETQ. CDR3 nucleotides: TGCGCCAGCAGCTTGGATCGGGGAATGAACACTGAAGCTTTCTTT. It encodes CASSLDRGMNTEAFF.

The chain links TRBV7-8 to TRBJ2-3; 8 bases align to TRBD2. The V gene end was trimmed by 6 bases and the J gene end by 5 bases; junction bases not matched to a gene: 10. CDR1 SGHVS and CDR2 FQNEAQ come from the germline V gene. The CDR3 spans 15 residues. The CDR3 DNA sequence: TGTGCCAGCAGTTCACAGCGGGAGCGCGGAGATACGCAGTATTTT. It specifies CASSSQRERGDTQYF.

The CDR3 region has the DNA TGTGCCAGCAGCTCCGGACTAAAAGAGACCCAGTACTTC. This gives the protein CASSSGLKETQYF. The chain links TRBV7-2 to TRBJ2-5, with a possible D match to TRBD2 (6 bases). The V gene's germline CDR1 is SGHTA and CDR2 FQGNSA. Deletions cut 4 bases from V and 3 bases from J, with 9 bases between. This CDR3 comprises 13 residues.

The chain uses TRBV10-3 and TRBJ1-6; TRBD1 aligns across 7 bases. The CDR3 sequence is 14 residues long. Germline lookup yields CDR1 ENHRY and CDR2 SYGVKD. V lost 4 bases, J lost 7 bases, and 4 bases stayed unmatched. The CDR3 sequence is CAISAGQPNSPLHF. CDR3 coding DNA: TGTGCCATCAGTGCGGGACAGCCAAATTCACCCCTCCACTTT.

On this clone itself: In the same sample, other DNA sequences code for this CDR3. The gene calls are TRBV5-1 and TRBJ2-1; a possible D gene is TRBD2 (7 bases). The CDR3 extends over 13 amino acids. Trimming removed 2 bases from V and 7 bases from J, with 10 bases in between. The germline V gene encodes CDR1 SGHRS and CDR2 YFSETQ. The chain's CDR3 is CASSLGGENEQFF. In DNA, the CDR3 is TGCGCCAGCAGCTTAGGGGGGGAGAATGAGCAGTTCTTC.